This paragraph reports one TCR beta chain. Its antigen remains unidentified. The source of the sample is a study of OX40 agonist ivuxolimab in advanced cancers. Whole-study context: Those enrolled were around 87% male, with a mean age of around 55 years and ages from about 20 to 85. The study's findings and limits: Some patients without response likewise showed low normalized clonal expansion.

The CDR3 loop spans 17 amino acids. Germline V lookup: CDR1 MDHEN, CDR2 SYDVKM. V lost 6 bases, J lost 2 bases, and 22 bases lay in between. Method: immunoSEQ multiplex PCR; TCRdb's copy keeps in-frame clones and lacks some. The sample lists around 30,000 clones; 82% were seen once. Sample: CD4+ or CD8+ T cells sorted from blood, taken in a trial of the OX40 agonist ivuxolimab. The receptor comes from an adult with an advanced solid tumor such as melanoma, head and neck, liver or kidney cancer. This chain links TRBV28 with TRBJ1-1; a weak D match, TRBD1 (6 bases). DNA of the CDR3: TGTGCCAGCAGATTACAGGGAGTGGGGTGGACCAACACTGAAGCTTTCTTT. As protein: CASRLQGVGWTNTEAFF.